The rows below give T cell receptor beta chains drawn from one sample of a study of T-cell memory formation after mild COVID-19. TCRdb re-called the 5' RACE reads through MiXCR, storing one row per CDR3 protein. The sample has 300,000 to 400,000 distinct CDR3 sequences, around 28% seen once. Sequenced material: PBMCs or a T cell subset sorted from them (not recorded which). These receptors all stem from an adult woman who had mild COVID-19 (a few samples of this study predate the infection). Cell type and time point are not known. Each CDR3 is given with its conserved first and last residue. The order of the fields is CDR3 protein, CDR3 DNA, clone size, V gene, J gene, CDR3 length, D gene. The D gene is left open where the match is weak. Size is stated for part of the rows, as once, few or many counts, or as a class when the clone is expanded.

CDR3 protein: CASSPRQGSQYF; CDR3 DNA: TGTGCCAGCAGCCCTCGACAGGGCAGTCAGTACTTC; clone size: -; V gene: TRBV5-5; J gene: TRBJ2-7; CDR3 length: 12; D gene: TRBD1
CDR3 protein: CASSVLGSYNEQFF; CDR3 DNA: TGTGCCAGCAGTGTTTTGGGGTCCTACAATGAGCAGTTCTTC; clone size: few; V gene: TRBV6-1; J gene: TRBJ2-1; CDR3 length: 14; D gene: -
CDR3 protein: CATKGLNTEAFF; CDR3 DNA: TGTGCCACCAAGGGGCTGAACACTGAAGCTTTCTTT; clone size: -; V gene: TRBV15; J gene: TRBJ1-1; CDR3 length: 12; D gene: -
CDR3 protein: CASSLAKTDYEQYF; CDR3 DNA: TGCGCCAGCAGCTTGGCCAAAACGGACTACGAGCAGTACTTC; clone size: few; V gene: TRBV5-1; J gene: TRBJ2-7; CDR3 length: 14; D gene: -
CDR3 protein: CASSSTSTEQFF; CDR3 DNA: TGTGCCAGCAGCTCTACTTCGACTGAGCAGTTCTTC; clone size: -; V gene: TRBV7-9; J gene: TRBJ2-1; CDR3 length: 12; D gene: -
CDR3 protein: CASSLIPGTGEGGSPLHF; CDR3 DNA: TGTGCCAGCAGCTTAATCCCTGGGACAGGCGAAGGGGGTTCACCCCTCCACTTT; clone size: many; V gene: TRBV7-6; J gene: TRBJ1-6; CDR3 length: 18; D gene: TRBD1
CDR3 protein: CSASVGRTDTQYF; CDR3 DNA: TGCAGTGCTAGCGTGGGGAGGACAGATACGCAGTATTTT; clone size: -; V gene: TRBV20-1; J gene: TRBJ2-3; CDR3 length: 13; D gene: -
CDR3 protein: CASSNQVSLADTQYF; CDR3 DNA: TGTGCCAGCAGTAATCAGGTGTCGCTCGCAGATACGCAGTATTTT; clone size: few; V gene: TRBV6-5; J gene: TRBJ2-3; CDR3 length: 15; D gene: -
CDR3 protein: CASSIGLARAYEQYF; CDR3 DNA: TGTGCCAGTAGTATAGGGTTAGCTCGGGCGTACGAGCAGTACTTC; clone size: -; V gene: TRBV19; J gene: TRBJ2-7; CDR3 length: 15; D gene: -
CDR3 protein: CASSPVRDITSSPLHF; CDR3 DNA: TGTGCCAGCTCACCGGTGAGAGATATTACTAGTTCACCCCTCCACTTT; clone size: -; V gene: TRBV18; J gene: TRBJ1-6; CDR3 length: 16; D gene: -
CDR3 protein: CAWRPSGQATPYEQYF; CDR3 DNA: TGTGCCTGGAGGCCCTCCGGACAGGCGACCCCCTACGAGCAGTACTTC; clone size: -; V gene: TRBV30; J gene: TRBJ2-7; CDR3 length: 16; D gene: TRBD1
CDR3 protein: CASSPSAGQGEEQYF; CDR3 DNA: TGTGCCAGCAGCCCCTCCGCGGGACAGGGTGAAGAGCAGTACTTC; clone size: few; V gene: TRBV7-6; J gene: TRBJ2-7; CDR3 length: 15; D gene: TRBD1
CDR3 protein: CASSSGGPRTGELFF; CDR3 DNA: TGTGCCAGCAGCTCGGGGGGGCCGCGCACCGGGGAGCTGTTTTTT; clone size: many; V gene: TRBV7-6; J gene: TRBJ2-2; CDR3 length: 15; D gene: TRBD2
CDR3 protein: CASSPRDGFNYGYTF; CDR3 DNA: TGTGCCAGCAGCCCGCGGGACGGATTTAACTATGGCTACACCTTC; clone size: few; V gene: TRBV7-8; J gene: TRBJ1-2; CDR3 length: 15; D gene: -
CDR3 protein: CASSLAPGETQYF; CDR3 DNA: TGTGCCAGCAGCTTAGCTCCAGGGGAGACCCAGTACTTC; clone size: -; V gene: TRBV7-9; J gene: TRBJ2-5; CDR3 length: 13; D gene: -
CDR3 protein: CSVDRGQFGYTF; CDR3 DNA: TGCAGCGTTGACAGGGGGCAATTTGGCTACACCTTC; clone size: few; V gene: TRBV29-1; J gene: TRBJ1-2; CDR3 length: 12; D gene: TRBD1
CDR3 protein: CASSQDLWASNTEAFF; CDR3 DNA: TGTGCCAGCAGCCAAGATCTCTGGGCCAGCAACACTGAAGCTTTCTTT; clone size: -; V gene: TRBV4-2; J gene: TRBJ1-1; CDR3 length: 16; D gene: -
CDR3 protein: CATRPPTSGRGGIQYF; CDR3 DNA: TGTGCCACCAGGCCCCCAACTAGCGGGAGGGGTGGCATTCAGTACTTC; clone size: -; V gene: TRBV19; J gene: TRBJ2-4; CDR3 length: 16; D gene: TRBD2
CDR3 protein: CASSLPLLAGVKNEQFF; CDR3 DNA: TGCGCCAGCAGCCTACCCTTATTAGCGGGAGTTAAGAATGAGCAGTTCTTC; clone size: -; V gene: TRBV5-1; J gene: TRBJ2-1; CDR3 length: 17; D gene: TRBD2
CDR3 protein: CASSYYPWQRPTNNQETQYF; CDR3 DNA: TGTGCCAGCAGTTACTACCCCTGGCAGCGACCGACGAATAATCAAGAGACCCAGTACTTC; clone size: -; V gene: TRBV6-2/TRBV6-3; J gene: TRBJ2-5; CDR3 length: 20; D gene: -
CDR3 protein: CASSSFGGDTEAFF; CDR3 DNA: TGTGCCAGCAGCTCATTCGGGGGGGACACTGAAGCTTTCTTT; clone size: few; V gene: TRBV7-9; J gene: TRBJ1-1; CDR3 length: 14; D gene: -
CDR3 protein: CASSPQGTGGTGELFF; CDR3 DNA: TGTGCCAGCAGCCCCCAGGGGACAGGGGGCACCGGGGAGCTGTTTTTT; clone size: -; V gene: TRBV7-3; J gene: TRBJ2-2; CDR3 length: 16; D gene: TRBD1
CDR3 protein: CASRTGGVNTEAFF; CDR3 DNA: TGTGCCAGCAGGACAGGGGGAGTAAACACTGAAGCTTTCTTT; clone size: -; V gene: TRBV6-5; J gene: TRBJ1-1; CDR3 length: 14; D gene: TRBD1
CDR3 protein: CATSGEVVAGSSYNEQFF; CDR3 DNA: TGTGCCACCAGCGGCGAGGTAGTAGCGGGAAGCTCCTACAATGAGCAGTTCTTC; clone size: few; V gene: TRBV15; J gene: TRBJ2-1; CDR3 length: 18; D gene: TRBD2
CDR3 protein: CASSSGWQETQYF; CDR3 DNA: TGTGCCAGCAGTTCAGGGTGGCAAGAGACCCAGTACTTC; clone size: -; V gene: TRBV7-2; J gene: TRBJ2-5; CDR3 length: 13; D gene: -
CDR3 protein: CASSYQGQTNQPQHF; CDR3 DNA: TGTGCCAGCAGTTACCAGGGACAGACCAATCAGCCCCAGCATTTT; clone size: few; V gene: TRBV6-2/TRBV6-3; J gene: TRBJ1-5; CDR3 length: 15; D gene: TRBD1